This T cell receptor beta chain was sequenced in a study of cytomegalovirus exposure and HLA in healthy donors. A multiplex PCR was run with 60 Vbeta primers and 13 Jbeta primers. The assay was immunoSEQ multiplex PCR, and TCRdb's table has in-frame clones only and misses some. The data hold 200,000 to 250,000 clones, with about 80% observed a single time. Notes on this clone: Its matching antigen is unknown.

The study's findings and limits: High sensitivity and specificity were reportedly achieved when the classifier diagnosed cytomegalovirus status.

The sequencing input was PBMCs. This receptor was identified in a girl aged 10 to 17 in good health and CMV-seronegative.

The CDR3 DNA follows: TGTGCCAGCAGCAGAGACAATGAGCAGTTCTTC. It specifies CASSRDNEQFF. J is TRBJ2-1 and V is TRBV7-2; D is ambiguous. Germline V gives CDR1 SGHTA, CDR2 FQGNSA. The CDR3 has 11 residues. V was pared by 5 bases and J by 5 bases, with 4 bases between.